This T cell receptor beta chain was identified in a study of shared clonotypes between healthy human individuals (dated by TCRdb to 2018 to 2021). Context from the whole study: The cohort comprised two women and three men aged 18 to 49 years. The study deeply sequenced blood TCR repertoires of five healthy adults to estimate repertoire size and the extent of clonotype sharing between individuals. Different laboratories and diverse techniques were used to prepare libraries and sequence TCR repertoires, to increase sequencing depth and limit assay-specific biases. Between about 0.85 and 10 billion PBMCs per donor were obtained by leukapheresis. For each donor, CD4 naive and CD4 memory were each given three plates, CD8 naive was given two plates, and CD8 memory was given one plate. The investigation overall reported the following: Sharing across several donors was observed for around 5% of naive CD4, over 3% of naive CD8, 2% to 2.5% of memory CD4, and about 0.4% of memory CD8 clonotypes. Naive subsets generally had larger estimated clonotype richness than memory subsets did. Pairwise subsampling led to the expectation that sequencing depth would affect the degree of clonotype sharing among donors. Sampling was limited to blood, and TCR repertoires in tissue likely differ from TCR repertoires in blood. The genetic and exposure-history diversity represented was limited by the small number of donors. Compared with non-shared clonotypes, the clonotypes found in all four sorted-subset donors had higher generation probabilities. Even with the large sequencing depth, rarefaction of the sorted-subset datasets indicated that sequencing was incomplete.

For the CD8 naive samples, CD45RO-negative cells were positively selected for CCR7, yielding a CD45RA+CCR7+ population from which TemRA cells were excluded. Donors were healthy HIV-negative adults with no recently reported acute infections or vaccinations. Every donor was a Caucasian adult living in Nashville, Tennessee, USA. After blood collection by leukapheresis, PBMCs were isolated using Ficoll-Histopaque density gradient centrifugation and then cryopreserved in the vapor phase of liquid nitrogen. Purity and quantity of every magnetically sorted T cell population were checked by analytical flow cytometry. Genomic DNA was isolated from each sorted fraction and quantified by UV absorbance on a Nanodrop 2000c. In this sample, this clone turned up once. Its antigen remains undetermined. No much larger clonotype is one base removed from it; base qualities were not supplied. From the cysteine through the phenylalanine, the CDR3 covers 13 amino acids. Left in the record is the CDR3 DNA by itself, 39 bases read in frame from the first base. The germline V gene supplies CDR1 SGDLS and CDR2 YYNGEE. V is cut by 0 bases and J by 5 bases, and the space between the germline ends is 6 bases.

TCR CDR3 regions were amplified from genomic DNA by multiplex PCR using the deep immunoSEQ assay. Extracted genomic DNA from each cell subset was distributed evenly across all wells of several immunoSEQ 96-well plates, and each plate was treated as a replicate. For sorted subsets, roughly 200 ng genomic DNA, equal to tens of thousands of T cell genomes, was loaded into each replicate PCR. Purified libraries were measured with a Qubit 3.0 fluorometer, size-checked on a Bioanalyzer 2100, and measured again with the KAPA Library Quantification kit. Every immunoSEQ 96-well plate was sequenced on a dedicated single-read 150-cycle Illumina NextSeq 550 flow cell. The authors' analysis ran thus. Because only junctional sequences without quality scores were contained in the immunoSEQ output, filtering matching that applied to full-length reads could not be performed. To assign V/J genes and CDR3, sequences were annotated against IMGT germline references using PyIR, a Python wrapper for IgBLAST v1.9. Any read was removed if the V/J assignment was weak (E-value above 1e-6), the CDR3 was missing, or the read contained stop codons, out-of-frame junctions, or ambiguous translated residues. V3J clonotypes were defined as sequences sharing an identical inferred V gene, J gene, and CDR3 amino acid sequence. Percentage overlap between repertoires was computed as shared unique clonotypes divided by the size of the smaller repertoire. Three approaches were used to assess repertoire richness: RTK rarefaction, the Chao1 estimator, and Recon v2.1 estimates of unobserved clonotypes. OLGA was used to compute generation probabilities for all TCRbeta clonotypes that the gDNA method yielded from a few donors. Sourced from immuneACCESS, this table was stored by TCRdb with only in-frame sequences that have V and J called. A share of the clones is absent; for the studies checked, an unresolved V gene accounts for under half, and the remainder has no known explanation. The DNA was the basis for D and trimming; V, J and clone size are from that table. The sample has 800,000 or so clones on record, approximately 97% of them singletons. The ten most abundant clones make up less than 0.25% of the sample.

In this chain, TRBV9 is recombined with TRBJ1-5; the D gene assignment is ambiguous. The sequencing sample was made of naive CD8+ T cells sorted from blood. Taken with the paper, the label for cell subset or site translates to: CD45RA+CCR7+. The sequence derives from a man younger than 45 in good health. This receptor has the CDR3 CASSVGIDQPQHF. The DNA sequence is as follows: TGTGCCAGCAGCGTAGGGATAGATCAGCCCCAGCATTTT.